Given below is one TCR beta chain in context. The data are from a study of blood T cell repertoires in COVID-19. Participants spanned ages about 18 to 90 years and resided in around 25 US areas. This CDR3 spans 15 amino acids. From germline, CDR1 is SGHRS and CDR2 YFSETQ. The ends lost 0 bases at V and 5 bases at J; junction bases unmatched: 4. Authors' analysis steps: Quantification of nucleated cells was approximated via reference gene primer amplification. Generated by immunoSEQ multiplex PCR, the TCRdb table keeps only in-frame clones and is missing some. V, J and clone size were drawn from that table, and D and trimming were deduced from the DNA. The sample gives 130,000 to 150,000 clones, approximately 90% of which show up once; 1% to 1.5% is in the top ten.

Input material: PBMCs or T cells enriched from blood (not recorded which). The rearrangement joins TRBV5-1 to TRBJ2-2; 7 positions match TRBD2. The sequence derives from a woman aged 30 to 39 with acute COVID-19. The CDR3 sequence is CASSLEASGTGELFF. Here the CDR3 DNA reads TGCGCCAGCAGCTTGGAGGCTAGCGGAACCGGGGAGCTGTTTTTT.